The next 15 T cell receptor beta chains were all read from a single sample in a study of early T cells in non-severe SARS-CoV-2 infection. Using its own MiXCR run on the 5' RACE reads, TCRdb lists one record per CDR3 protein. The sample lists some 80,000 distinct CDR3 sequences, 10% to 15% occurring once. Sample: whole blood. The source is an adult who was a healthcare worker with PCR-confirmed SARS-CoV-2 infection or an uninfected control (not recorded which).

This clonotype was observed a handful of times. The chain recombines TRBV28 with TRBJ2-1, with 7 nucleotides matching TRBD2. V lost 6 bases, J lost 10 bases, and 6 bases stayed unmatched. From germline, CDR1 is MDHEN and CDR2 SYDVKM. This CDR3 is built from 12 residues. The CDR3 reads CASRRERQEQFF. As DNA, the CDR3 is TGTGCCAGCAGGCGGGAGCGGCAGGAGCAGTTCTTC.

The sample holds many counts of this clonotype. V is TRBV29-1 and J is TRBJ2-5; D ambiguous. CDR1 is SQVTM and CDR2 is ANQGSEA in the germline V gene. V shed 1 base and J shed 8 bases, with 11 bases lying between them. This CDR3 is built from 12 residues. CDR3: CSVEGDGATQYF. Here the CDR3 DNA reads TGCAGCGTTGAAGGTGATGGAGCTACCCAGTACTTC.

This clonotype was counted between two and nine times. The genes are TRBV7-8 and TRBJ1-3; 9 positions agree with TRBD1. Germline CDR1 SGHVS, CDR2 FQNEAQ. The CDR3 length is 17 residues. With 5 bases clipped from V and 3 bases from J, the junction kept 11 bases outside the gene matches. As DNA, the CDR3 is TGTGCCAGCAGCCCCACTTCGGGACAGGGTTATGGAAACACCATATATTTT. Amino acids: CASSPTSGQGYGNTIYF. Based on the CDR3 plus reference TRBV7-8 and TRBJ1-3, the full variable domain is GAGVSQSPRYKVAKRGQDVALRCDPISGHVSLFWYQQALGQGPEFLTYFQNEAQLDKSGLPSDRFFAERPEGSVSTLKIQRTQQEDSAVYLCASSPTSGQGYGNTIYFGEGSWLTVV.

This clonotype was detected only once. Given a much more abundant clone one base away, this may be a read error. The chain uses TRBV12-3 or TRBV12-4 and TRBJ2-7; 11 bases are shared with TRBD2. Losses at the gene ends were 6 bases for V and 9 bases for J; bases not matched to a gene: 7. The CDR3 has 13 residues. Written as DNA, the CDR3 is TGTGCCAGCAGCGCACTAGCGGGAGTTGGGCAGTACTTC. Its translation: CASSALAGVGQYF.

This clonotype turned up a few times. This chain connects TRBV4-2 to TRBJ1-4, with a tentative D call TRBD1 (6 bases). The length of the CDR3 is 14 residues. The V end was cut by 3 bases, the J end by 8 bases, with 13 bases between. Germline loops: CDR1 LGHNA, CDR2 YNFKEQ. CDR3 DNA: TGTGCCAGCAGCCACCCGGGGGCCGAAGAAAAACTGTTTTTT. Protein sequence: CASSHPGAEEKLFF.

The chain uses TRBV10-3 and TRBJ2-3; 7 nucleotides line up with TRBD2. After removal of 6 bases from V and 4 bases from J, the junction contained 10 bases not matched to a gene. This CDR3 is 15 amino acids long. The germline V gene has CDR1 ENHRY and CDR2 SYGVKD. The CDR3 loop reads CAIRGDYNNPDTQYF. The CDR3 DNA is TGTGCCATCAGGGGGGACTACAACAATCCAGATACGCAGTATTTT.

In its sample, this clonotype was seen a few times. The chain uses TRBV28 and TRBJ2-3, with D perhaps matching TRBD1 (6 bases). This CDR3 has 14 residues. From germline, CDR1 is MDHEN and CDR2 SYDVKM. The germline V and J ends were trimmed by 8 bases and 2 bases, with 14 bases remaining between them. The CDR3 protein is CASLSGQLTDTQYF. DNA of the CDR3: TGTGCCAGCTTATCTGGACAGCTCACAGATACGCAGTATTTT.

The genes are TRBV7-9 and TRBJ1-6, with 8 bases matching TRBD1. CDR1 is SEHNR, CDR2 FQNEAQ, per germline (reference sequence). The length of the CDR3 is 17 residues. V was pared by 4 bases and J by 2 bases, with 7 bases of the junction left unmatched. The CDR3 region has the DNA TGTGCCAGCAGCTCCGGACAGGGTGTCCCCTATAATTCACCCCTCCACTTT. It is translated as CASSSGQGVPYNSPLHF.

The V and J genes are TRBV29-1 and TRBJ2-1, with D perhaps matching TRBD1 (6 bases). CDR3 size: 12 residues. CDR1 is SQVTM and CDR2 is ANQGSEA in the germline V gene. CDR3 in amino acids: CTMGQGLGEQFF. CDR3 in DNA: TGCACCATGGGGCAGGGGTTGGGCGAGCAGTTCTTC.

In its sample, this clonotype was seen a few times. The V and J genes are TRBV11-2 and TRBJ2-1, with TRBD2 matching 12 bases. Germline CDR1 is SGHAT and CDR2 is FQNNGV. With 7 bases clipped from V and 4 bases from J, the junction kept 5 bases outside the gene matches. This CDR3 comprises 15 residues. CDR3 loop: CASTRTSGTYNEQFF. For the CDR3, the DNA is TGTGCCAGCACCCGGACTAGCGGGACTTACAATGAGCAGTTCTTC.

This clonotype was seen a few times. The V and J genes are TRBV6-2 or TRBV6-3 and TRBJ2-5; TRBD2 is a possible D gene (5 bases). V was clipped by 11 bases and J by 2 bases, with 18 bases between them. This CDR3 contains 14 residues. CDR1 and CDR2 (germline): MNHEY, SVGEGT. In DNA form, the CDR3 reads TGTGCCCCCCCAGCGGAGCCGCCTCAAGAGACCCAGTACTTC. This translates into CAPPAEPPQETQYF.

This clonotype was counted a few times. The chain combines TRBV2 with TRBJ2-5; TRBD2 might be the D (6 bases). CDR1 is SNHLY, CDR2 FYNNEI, per germline. The V and J ends lost 8 bases and 8 bases respectively, with 18 bases between them. This CDR3 spans 13 amino acids. The CDR3 here is CASHSRRGETQYF. As DNA, the CDR3 is TGTGCCAGCCATTCCCGCCGCGGGGAAACCCAGTACTTC.

This clonotype occurred a few times. V is TRBV28 and J is TRBJ2-7, with 7 bases fitting TRBD2. Germline trimming cut 4 bases from V and 1 base from J; bases unmatched to any gene: 7. From germline, CDR1 is MDHEN and CDR2 SYDVKM. CDR3 length equals 15 residues. The CDR3, as DNA: TGTGCCAGCAGTTCCACCGGGACTAAATCCTACGAGCAGTACTTC. Translating it yields CASSSTGTKSYEQYF.

This clonotype has at least ten counts. The chain combines TRBV12-3 or TRBV12-4 with TRBJ1-1; weak D call: TRBD1 (6 bases). CDR3 length: 15 residues. V gave up 4 bases and J gave up 2 bases, with 14 bases separating them. CDR3 sequence (DNA): TGTGCCAGCAGTTCACGGGGGCGGCCTAACACTGAAGCTTTCTTT. Translation gives CASSSRGRPNTEAFF.

V and J are TRBV20-1 and TRBJ2-7; TRBD2 matches at 7 bases. The V and J ends lost 2 bases and 5 bases, in that order; junction bases with no gene match: 9. Germline V gene data show CDR1 as DFQATT and CDR2 as SNEGSKA (reference sequence). CDR3 length equals 14 residues. This chain's CDR3 is CSARSRTSLNEQYF. Here the CDR3 DNA reads TGCAGTGCTAGATCTCGGACTAGTCTCAACGAGCAGTACTTC.